Below, 28 T cell receptor beta chains from the same sample are listed, as sequenced in a study of blood T cell repertoires in COVID-19. Assay used: immunoSEQ multiplex PCR; TCRdb lists only in-frame clones, some missing. The sample contains about 130,000 clones, approximately 78% of which appear only once. The sample was peripheral blood. These TCRs come from a man aged 55 to 69 who had recovered from COVID-19.

This chain uses TRBV27 with TRBJ2-1, with D tentatively TRBD2 (6 bases). The CDR3 length is 15 residues. Between the trimmed V and J ends, which lost 0 bases and 8 bases, there was a span of 14 bases. Per the germline V gene, CDR1 is MNHEY and CDR2 is SMNVEV (reference sequence). Written as DNA, the CDR3 is TGTGCCAGCAGTTTATCCGGGAGAATAGTATATGAGCAGTTCTTC. Its protein is CASSLSGRIVYEQFF.

The V gene is TRBV5-4, the J gene TRBJ2-2; possible D gene TRBD1, 6 bases. This CDR3 is built from 14 residues. Germline V gene lookup returns CDR1 SGHNT and CDR2 YYREEE (reference sequence). Trimming removed 9 bases at V and 0 bases at J, with 12 bases between. The CDR3 is CATTGHANTGELFF. The CDR3 nucleotides are TGTGCCACTACGGGACACGCGAACACCGGGGAGCTGTTTTTT.

This chain uses TRBV27 with TRBJ2-7, with 8 bases matching TRBD1. From germline, CDR1 is MNHEY and CDR2 SMNVEV (reference sequence). CDR3 length: 14 residues. V was clipped by 4 bases and J by 3 bases; unmatched bases: 5. CDR3 sequence reads: CASSSTGTGYEQYF. The CDR3 DNA is TGTGCCAGCAGTTCTACGGGGACAGGCTACGAGCAGTACTTC.

This clone was picked up a small number of times. The J gene is TRBJ1-2, the V gene TRBV6-5, with a weak D call TRBD1 (6 bases). The ends were cut back, 6 bases at V and 4 bases at J, with 15 bases in the middle. This CDR3 contains 14 residues. Germline V gene data show CDR1 as MNHEY and CDR2 as SVGAGI. The chain's CDR3 is CASRGTQGSYGYTF. The CDR3 DNA is TGTGCCAGCAGAGGAACCCAGGGGTCCTATGGCTACACCTTC.

The gene calls are TRBV3-1 (or the pseudogene TRBV3-2) and TRBJ1-6; D is uncertain. V lost 0 bases, J lost 0 bases, and 6 bases lay in between. This CDR3 is 16 amino acids long. Germline CDR1 is LGHDT and CDR2 is YNNKEL (reference sequence). CDR3 amino acids: CASSQEGSSYNSPLHF. The DNA for the CDR3 is TGTGCCAGCAGCCAAGAGGGGAGCTCCTATAATTCACCCCTCCACTTT.

The chain combines TRBV19 with TRBJ1-5; weak D call: TRBD1 (5 bases). CDR3 length: 16 residues. Germline CDR1 is LNHDA and CDR2 is SQIVND (reference sequence). V lost 3 bases and J lost 4, with 16 bases in between. The CDR3 DNA reads TGTGCCAGTAGTATCTTCAGTCGACAGACTAATCAGCCCCAGCATTTT. It yields the protein CASSIFSRQTNQPQHF. The full variable domain, in which reference TRBV19 and TRBJ1-5 provide the parts outside the CDR3, is DGGITQSPKYLFRKEGQNVTLSCEQNLNHDAMYWYRQDPGQGLRLIYYSQIVNDFQKGDIAEGYSVSREKKESFPLTVTSAQKNPTAFYLCASSIFSRQTNQPQHFGDGTRLSIL.

The chain has TRBV7-2 and TRBJ1-4; 7 nucleotides line up with TRBD1. This CDR3 has 15 amino acids. CDR1 and CDR2 from the germline V gene are SGHTA and FQGNSA. The V segment lost 9 bases and the J segment 7 bases; nucleotides outside the gene matches: 14. CDR3 bases: TGTGCCAGTGCGCCTCTATCGCACAGGGGTGAAAAACTGTTTTTT. This gives the protein CASAPLSHRGEKLFF.

The V gene is TRBV21-1, the J gene TRBJ2-7; the DNA was not used to check the table's D call, TRBD2. TRBV21-1 counts as a pseudogene. The CDR3 has 14 amino acids. CDR3 loop: CASSPRTSDYEQYF. The CDR3 nucleotides are TGTGCCAGCAGCCCGCGGACTAGCGACTACGAGCAGTACTTC.

The rearrangement links TRBV12-3 or TRBV12-4 to TRBJ1-2; possibly TRBD1 for D (6 bases). The CDR3 covers 11 residues. V was shortened by 6 bases and J by 8 bases, with 10 bases between the two germline ends. CDR3 in amino acids: CASSRGGGYTF. The CDR3 nucleotides are TGTGCCAGCAGCCGGGGGGGCGGCTACACCTTC.

The chain couples TRBV12-3 or TRBV12-4 to TRBJ2-1; no clear D. V lost 0 bases and J lost 7, with 4 bases in between. The CDR3 is made up of 12 amino acids. CDR3 DNA sequence: TGTGCCAGCAGTTTAGCCCTGAATGAGCAGTTCTTC. This encodes CASSLALNEQFF.

The chain employs TRBV6-2 or TRBV6-3 and TRBJ2-1; weak D call: TRBD2 (5 bases). The V gene's germline CDR1 is MNHEY and CDR2 SVGEGT. V shed 5 bases and J shed 7 bases, with 12 bases lying between them. This CDR3 contains 13 residues. The DNA for the CDR3 is TGTGCCAGCAGTCAGATGGACTTTAATGAGCAGTTCTTC. Translating gives CASSQMDFNEQFF.

This chain uses TRBV7-2 with TRBJ2-7, with D uncertain. Deletions cut 0 bases from V and 2 bases from J, with 8 bases between. The CDR3 runs to 14 residues. Germline V gives CDR1 SGHTA, CDR2 FQGNSA. The CDR3 sequence is CASSLASEPYEQYF. The CDR3 DNA reads TGTGCCAGCAGCTTAGCTTCGGAGCCCTACGAGCAGTACTTC.

The chain joins TRBV28 to TRBJ1-1; D is unclear. Deletions cut 7 bases from V and 0 bases from J, with 3 bases between. The CDR3 length is 11 residues. Germline assignment: CDR1 MDHEN and CDR2 SYDVKM. CDR3 bases: TGTGCCAGCACTATGAACACTGAAGCTTTCTTT. This gives the protein CASTMNTEAFF.

The table lists this clone with a few counts. The rearrangement uses TRBV14 and TRBJ1-2; a weak D match, TRBD1 (6 bases). Germline V gene sequence: CDR1 SGHDN, CDR2 FVKESK. The V gene lost 5 bases and the J gene lost 8 bases, with 15 bases spanning the gap. The CDR3 length is 13 residues. The CDR3 DNA reads as TGTGCCAGCAGCTTTAACAGGGAGCTGGGCTACACCTTC. Translating it yields CASSFNRELGYTF.

The chain links TRBV27 to TRBJ2-7, with 9 bases matching TRBD1. The CDR3 is 16 amino acids. CDR1 and CDR2 (germline): MNHEY, SMNVEV (reference sequence). The ends lost 0 bases at V and 2 bases at J; junction bases unmatched: 5. CDR3 coding DNA: TGTGCCAGCAGTTTATCGGGACAGGGCCGGCCCTACGAGCAGTACTTC. Translation: CASSLSGQGRPYEQYF.

The chain combines TRBV30 with TRBJ1-2, with 9 bases that match TRBD1. The CDR3 loop spans 14 amino acids. The germline V gene encodes CDR1 GTSNPN and CDR2 SVGIG (reference sequence). The trim removed 4 bases at V and 2 bases at J, leaving 5 bases unmatched. The CDR3 region is CAWTRQGVNYGYTF. The CDR3 region has the DNA TGTGCCTGGACCCGACAGGGGGTGAACTATGGCTACACCTTC.

The chain employs TRBV28 and TRBJ1-2; perhaps TRBD1 as D (5 bases). The CDR3 consists of 13 residues. Trimming shortened V by 6 bases and J by 8 bases, and 16 bases separated the two germline ends. The V gene's germline CDR1 is MDHEN and CDR2 SYDVKM. The DNA of the CDR3 is TGTGCCAGCAGCCGTGGGACTACTTACGGCTACACCTTC. Translating gives CASSRGTTYGYTF.

The gene calls are TRBV6-7 and TRBJ2-6; D ambiguous. TRBV6-7 is assigned to the ORF class and has an uncertain function. The CDR3 sequence is 12 residues long. V was cut by 8 bases and J by 2 bases, with 4 bases left in between. The CDR3 coding sequence is TGTGCCAGCTCTCCTGGGGCCAACGTCCTGACTTTC. Its protein product is CASSPGANVLTF.

This clone has more than one count but fewer than ten. The chain links TRBV29-1 to TRBJ2-1; unclear D gene. In germline, CDR1 is SQVTM, CDR2 ANQGSEA. CDR3 length: 12 residues. The ends were cut back, 3 bases at V and 7 bases at J, with 10 bases in the middle. The CDR3 DNA sequence: TGCAGCGTTGATCACATTCCGAATGAGCAGTTCTTC. Its protein is CSVDHIPNEQFF.

V gene TRBV5-5 combines with J gene TRBJ1-3, with D maybe TRBD1 (5 bases). Looked up from germline, CDR1 is SGHKS and CDR2 is YYEKEE (reference sequence). This CDR3 region has 15 residues. The ends were cut back, 2 bases at V and 2 bases at J, with 11 bases in the middle. The CDR3 DNA follows: TGTGCCAGCAGCTTAACCGACAGTACTGGAAACACCATATATTTT. This gives the protein CASSLTDSTGNTIYF.

J is TRBJ2-7 and V is TRBV5-4; D possibly corresponds to TRBD1 (6 bases). Trimming removed 4 bases at V and 5 bases at J, with 10 bases between. The CDR3 extends over 12 amino acids. Germline CDR1 and CDR2: SGHNT and YYREEE (reference sequence). CDR3 nucleotide sequence: TGTGCCAGCAGCGCCAGGGGAAACGAGCAGTACTTC. Encoded protein: CASSARGNEQYF.

V is TRBV30 and J is TRBJ1-2, with D tentatively TRBD1 (6 bases). Germline CDR1 reads GTSNPN; CDR2 reads SVGIG (reference sequence). V lost 2 bases and J lost 4, with 11 bases in between. The CDR3 is 13 amino acids. The CDR3 nucleotides are TGTGCCTGGAGTTTAGACAGGTCCTATGGCTACACCTTC. Protein sequence: CAWSLDRSYGYTF.

This chain links TRBV4-3 with TRBJ2-3; 7 positions agree with TRBD2. Losses at the gene ends were 2 bases for V and 4 bases for J; bases not matched to a gene: 12. The germline V gene has CDR1 LGHNA and CDR2 YSLEER. The CDR3 covers 17 residues. The CDR3 DNA reads TGCGCCAGCAGCCAAACCCTGGGGGGAGGGGTGGCAGATACGCAGTATTTT. Translated, it gives CASSQTLGGGVADTQYF.

The V call is TRBV5-6, the J call TRBJ1-1; 7 nucleotides match TRBD1. J lost 1 base, V lost 4 bases, and 7 bases had no gene match. The CDR3 runs to 15 residues. Germline V gene lookup returns CDR1 SGHDT and CDR2 YYEEEE. In nucleotides, the CDR3 is TGTGCCAGCAGCCTTGTCGGGACAGAGAACACTGAAGCTTTCTTT. Amino acid sequence: CASSLVGTENTEAFF. The full variable domain, completed using reference TRBV5-6 and TRBJ1-1, is DAGVTQSPTHLIKTRGQQVTLRCSPKSGHDTVSWYQQALGQGPQFIFQYYEEEERQRGNFPDRFSGHQFPNYSSELNVNALLLGDSALYLCASSLVGTENTEAFFGQGTRLTVV.

CDR3 region: CAWRAGGTGTNEQYF. CDR3 nucleotides: TGTGCCTGGAGAGCAGGCGGGACAGGGACTAACGAGCAGTACTTC. The genes are TRBV30 and TRBJ2-7; 9 nucleotides agree with TRBD1. CDR1 and CDR2 (germline): GTSNPN, SVGIG (reference sequence). The V segment lost 3 bases and the J segment 5 bases; nucleotides outside the gene matches: 11. The CDR3 spans 15 residues.

This clone was seen just once. This chain joins TRBV2 and TRBJ1-6, with 7 bases identical to TRBD1. This CDR3 is 16 amino acids long. Trimming cost V 6 bases and J 7 bases; bases outside gene matches: 12. Germline V lookup: CDR1 SNHLY, CDR2 FYNNEI. The chain's CDR3 is CASRPQQGLGNSPLHF. The CDR3 DNA sequence: TGTGCCAGCAGACCTCAACAGGGGCTGGGCAATTCACCCCTCCACTTT.

This sequence joins TRBV28 and TRBJ2-7; TRBD2 matches at 9 bases. V trimming: 5 bases; J trimming: 2 bases; junction bases outside the gene matches: 7. The CDR3 spans 15 residues. Germline assignment: CDR1 MDHEN and CDR2 SYDVKM. DNA of the CDR3: TGTGCCAGCAGTCCACCCCGACTAGCGGCCTACGAGCAGTACTTC. This translates into CASSPPRLAAYEQYF.

This clone was seen more than once but under ten times. Other DNA variants within this sample encode the same CDR3. This rearrangement joins TRBV5-4 to TRBJ2-5; TRBD2 aligns across 12 bases. The CDR3 is 16 residues long. Germline CDR1 SGHNT, CDR2 YYREEE (reference sequence). After removal of 1 base from V and 3 bases from J, the junction contained 4 bases not matched to a gene. The CDR3 DNA is TGTGCCAGCAGCTTGCCACTAGCGGGAGGAGAAGAGACCCAGTACTTC. The encoded protein is CASSLPLAGGEETQYF. Full variable domain (rest looked up from reference TRBV5-4 and TRBJ2-5): ETGVTQSPTHLIKTRGQQVTLRCSSQSGHNTVSWYQQALGQGPQFIFQYYREEENGRGNFPPRFSGLQFPNYSSELNVNALELDDSALYLCASSLPLAGGEETQYFGPGTRLLVL.